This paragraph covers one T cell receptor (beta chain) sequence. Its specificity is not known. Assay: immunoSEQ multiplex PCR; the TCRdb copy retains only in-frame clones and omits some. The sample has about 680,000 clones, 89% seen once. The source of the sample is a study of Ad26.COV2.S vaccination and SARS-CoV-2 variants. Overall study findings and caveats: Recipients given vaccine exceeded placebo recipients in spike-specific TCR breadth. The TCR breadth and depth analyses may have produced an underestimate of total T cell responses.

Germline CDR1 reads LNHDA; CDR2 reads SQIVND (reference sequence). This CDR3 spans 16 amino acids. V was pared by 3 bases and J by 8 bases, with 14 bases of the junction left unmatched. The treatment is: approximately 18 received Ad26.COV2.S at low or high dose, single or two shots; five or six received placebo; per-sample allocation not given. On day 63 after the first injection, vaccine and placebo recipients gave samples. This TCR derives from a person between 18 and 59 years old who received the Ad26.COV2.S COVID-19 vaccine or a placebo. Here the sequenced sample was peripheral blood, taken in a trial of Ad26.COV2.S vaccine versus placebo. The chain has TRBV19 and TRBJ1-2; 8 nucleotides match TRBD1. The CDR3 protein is CASSIGLTGRGQGYTF. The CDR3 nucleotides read TGTGCCAGTAGTATTGGTCTTACGGGCAGGGGGCAAGGCTACACCTTC.